The 27 T cell receptor beta chains below come from one sample, sequenced in a study of blood T cell repertoires in COVID-19. Generated by immunoSEQ multiplex PCR, the TCRdb table keeps only in-frame clones and is missing some. This table holds 140,000 to 150,000 clones, 84% found once. Sequencing input: peripheral blood. Source of these receptors: a human donor in a cohort sampled during active COVID-19.

The gene calls are TRBV9 and TRBJ2-5; D possibly corresponds to TRBD2 (6 bases). The ends were cut back, 1 base at V and 4 bases at J, with 14 bases in the middle. The CDR3 is 15 residues long. Germline CDR1 and CDR2: SGDLS and YYNGEE. CDR3 amino acids: CASSVNSGDGETQYF. CDR3 nucleotide sequence: TGTGCCAGCAGCGTAAATTCGGGGGACGGAGAGACCCAGTACTTC.

The V and J genes are TRBV2 and TRBJ1-2; 9 nucleotides match TRBD1. V was clipped by 7 bases and J by 2 bases; unmatched bases: 11. Germline loops: CDR1 SNHLY, CDR2 FYNNEI. The CDR3 is 16 amino acids. This chain's CDR3 is CASTWDRAKYNYGYTF. CDR3 DNA sequence: TGTGCCAGCACATGGGACAGGGCTAAATACAACTATGGCTACACCTTC.

The chain carries TRBV3-1 (or the pseudogene TRBV3-2) and TRBJ2-7, with 12 positions matching TRBD2. J was trimmed by 1 base and V by 6 bases; bases with no gene match: 7. The CDR3 sequence is 16 residues long. Germline V gene lookup returns CDR1 LGHDT and CDR2 YNNKEL (reference sequence). As DNA, the CDR3 is TGTGCCAGCAGGACTAGCGGGAGCAGACGTTCCTACGAGCAGTACGTC. Translating gives CASRTSGSRRSYEQYV.

The chain employs TRBV6-4 and TRBJ1-4, with a tentative D call TRBD1 (5 bases). CDR1 MRHNA and CDR2 SNTAGT come from the germline V gene. The CDR3 runs 14 residues. Trimming took 7 bases from V and 6 from J, leaving 15 bases between them. The CDR3 nucleotides are TGTGCCAGCACCGTGGGAGGGGCTTATGAAAAACTGTTTTTT. Translated: CASTVGGAYEKLFF.

In its sample, this clone was seen once. This chain joins TRBV7-2 and TRBJ1-2; tentative D call: TRBD1 (5 bases). The CDR3 totals 14 residues. Per germline, CDR1 SGHTA and CDR2 FQGNSA. V was trimmed by 1 base and J by 2 bases, leaving 8 bases between them. Written as DNA, the CDR3 is TGTGCCAGCAGCTTAGGGACAAGCAACTATGGCTACACCTTC. The encoded protein is CASSLGTSNYGYTF.

The chain carries TRBV18 and TRBJ2-7, with D uncertain. The CDR3 length is 13 residues. The germline V gene encodes CDR1 KGHSH and CDR2 LQKENI. Trimming left V 3 bases short and J 0 bases short, with 6 bases between. CDR3 region: CASSPERSYEQYF. As DNA, the CDR3 is TGTGCCAGCTCACCTGAGCGCTCCTACGAGCAGTACTTC.

The chain links TRBV7-2 to TRBJ1-2, with 7 bases fitting TRBD1. From germline, CDR1 is SGHTA and CDR2 FQGNSA. There are 15 residues in the CDR3. Trimming cost V 5 bases and J 4 bases; bases outside gene matches: 10. Written as DNA, the CDR3 is TGTGCCAGCAGCCAGACAGGGTTCGGGCCCTATGGCTACACCTTC. Protein sequence: CASSQTGFGPYGYTF.

J is TRBJ1-2 and V is TRBV18; the D is unclear. Germline V gives CDR1 KGHSH, CDR2 LQKENI. The germline V and J ends were trimmed by 2 bases and 4 bases, with 11 bases remaining between them. CDR3 length: 14 amino acids. The CDR3 reads CASSPGLRFYGYTF. DNA of the CDR3: TGTGCCAGCTCACCAGGACTGCGATTCTATGGCTACACCTTC.

The chain recombines TRBV29-1 with TRBJ1-3; D is possibly TRBD1 (6 bases). CDR1 and CDR2 from the germline V gene are SQVTM and ANQGSEA. Between the trimmed V and J ends, which lost 3 bases and 4 bases, there was a span of 10 bases. The CDR3 loop spans 13 amino acids. As DNA, the CDR3 is TGCAGCGTTGACGCTGGACAGGGAAACACCATATATTTT. Amino acid sequence: CSVDAGQGNTIYF.

This clone was seen just once. The CDR3 nucleotides read TGTGCCTGGCCCCCACTAGCGGGAGATAGGGATGAGCAGTTCTTC. Amino acids: CAWPPLAGDRDEQFF. The chain employs TRBV30 and TRBJ2-1, with 11 bases identical to TRBD2. Germline CDR1 and CDR2: GTSNPN and SVGIG (reference sequence). The ends lost 5 bases at V and 8 bases at J; junction bases unmatched: 11. The CDR3 consists of 15 residues.

Here the CDR3 DNA reads TGTGCCAGCAGCCCCTTCGGGGATACGCAGTATTTT. It codes for CASSPFGDTQYF. The J gene is TRBJ2-3, the V gene TRBV7-2; D remains unclear. From germline, CDR1 is SGHTA and CDR2 FQGNSA. Trimming cost V 5 bases and J 6 bases, with 9 bases left between them. This CDR3 comprises 12 residues.

This rearrangement joins TRBV9 to TRBJ1-3, with D perhaps TRBD1 (5 bases). There are 19 residues in the CDR3. CDR1 is SGDLS, CDR2 YYNGEE, per germline. V was pared by 0 bases and J by 2 bases, with 21 bases between. CDR3 sequence reads: CASSVGPPGTPGTGNTIYF. In nucleotides, the CDR3 is TGTGCCAGCAGCGTAGGGCCCCCCGGTACGCCAGGGACTGGAAACACCATATATTTT.

The chain uses TRBV5-1 and TRBJ2-3, with TRBD1 matching 7 bases. CDR3 size: 14 residues. Trimming at V came to 3 bases and at J to 0 bases, leaving 1 base not matched to a gene. Germline V lookup: CDR1 SGHRS, CDR2 YFSETQ. CDR3 region: CASSWDSSTDTQYF. CDR3 coding DNA: TGCGCCAGCAGCTGGGACAGTAGCACAGATACGCAGTATTTT.

This chain uses TRBV24-1 with TRBJ1-5; possibly TRBD1 for D (6 bases). Germline V gives CDR1 KGHDR, CDR2 SFDVKD. V was pared by 4 bases and J by 7 bases, with 10 bases between. The CDR3 extends over 13 amino acids. The DNA for the CDR3 is TGTGCCACCAGTGAGGGGGCCTGGCAGCCCCAGCATTTT. Protein sequence: CATSEGAWQPQHF.

The V call is TRBV3-1 (or the pseudogene TRBV3-2), the J call TRBJ2-1; TRBD2 matches 15 bases. Germline V CDR1 and CDR2: LGHDT, YNNKEL (reference sequence). The length of the CDR3 is 15 residues. The J segment lost 7 bases and the V segment lost 4 bases, leaving 2 bases of the junction unmatched. CDR3 DNA sequence: TGTGCCAGCAGCCCGGGACTAGCGGGAGGAAATGAGCAGTTCTTC. Its translation: CASSPGLAGGNEQFF.

This sequence joins TRBV21-1 and TRBJ2-7; the table gives TRBD1 as D, unverified against the DNA. TRBV21-1 is noted as a pseudogene. The CDR3 has 19 amino acids. CDR3 nucleotides: TGTGCCAGCAGAAAAATGTGGTGGTTGGGTTTACAGGGGTACCACGAGCAGTACTTC. Its protein is CASRKMWWLGLQGYHEQYF.

The chain joins TRBV7-2 to TRBJ2-1, with a possible D match to TRBD1 (5 bases). Trimming shortened V by 1 base and J by 9 bases, and 22 bases separated the two germline ends. Germline loops: CDR1 SGHTA, CDR2 FQGNSA. The CDR3 consists of 17 residues. The CDR3 loop is CASSLVPQGQRRSEQFF. The CDR3 DNA reads as TGTGCCAGCAGCTTAGTACCCCAGGGCCAAAGAAGGAGTGAGCAGTTCTTC.

The rearrangement links TRBV19 to TRBJ2-2, with D perhaps matching TRBD2 (5 bases). Per germline, CDR1 LNHDA and CDR2 SQIVND (reference sequence). The CDR3 extends over 15 amino acids. V lost 3 bases and J 0 bases, leaving 8 bases between the germline ends. The CDR3 spells CASSMAAANTGELFF. In DNA, the CDR3 is TGTGCCAGTAGTATGGCAGCGGCGAACACCGGGGAGCTGTTTTTT.

The rearrangement links TRBV7-2 to TRBJ2-1; tentatively, D is TRBD2 (6 bases). The CDR3 consists of 17 residues. V lost 5 bases, J lost 2 bases, and 19 bases lay in between. Looked up from germline, CDR1 is SGHTA and CDR2 is FQGNSA. CDR3 loop: CASSLGPPGGTYNEQFF. The DNA of the CDR3 is TGTGCCAGCAGCCTAGGTCCCCCTGGCGGGACCTACAATGAGCAGTTCTTC.

V gene TRBV28 combines with J gene TRBJ2-1; 9 bases match TRBD1. The CDR3 is made up of 15 amino acids. CDR1 and CDR2 (germline): MDHEN, SYDVKM. The ends lost 4 bases at V and 7 bases at J; junction bases unmatched: 8. The CDR3 sequence is CASSSDRGFQNEQFF. In DNA form, the CDR3 reads TGTGCCAGCAGTTCGGACAGGGGATTTCAAAATGAGCAGTTCTTC. Using reference TRBV28 and TRBJ2-1 for the parts outside the CDR3, the full variable domain is DVKVTQSSRYLVKRTGEKVFLECVQDMDHENMFWYRQDPGLGLRLIYFSYDVKMKEKGDIPEGYSVSREKKERFSLILESASTNQTSMYLCASSSDRGFQNEQFFGPGTRLTVL.

The chain carries TRBV25-1 and TRBJ1-3, with D tentatively TRBD1 (6 bases). Germline V lookup: CDR1 MGHDK, CDR2 SYGVNS. The CDR3 contains 16 residues. Trimming removed 5 bases from V and 2 bases from J, with 16 bases in between. CDR3 in DNA: TGTGCCAGCAGTCCACAGGGAGCCGAAACTGGAAACACCATATATTTT. Protein sequence: CASSPQGAETGNTIYF.

V and J are TRBV2 and TRBJ1-1; D might be TRBD1 (5 bases). The germline V gene encodes CDR1 SNHLY and CDR2 FYNNEI. Trimming took off 8 bases at V and 11 bases at J, with 18 bases between the two ends. The length of the CDR3 is 12 residues. The chain's CDR3 is CASGGEGSRAFF. In nucleotides, the CDR3 is TGTGCCAGCGGGGGGGAAGGGTCCAGGGCTTTCTTT. Variable domain in full (rest from reference TRBV2 and TRBJ1-1): EPEVTQTPSHQVTQMGQEVILRCVPISNHLYFYWYRQILGQKVEFLVSFYNNEISEKSEIFDDQFSVERPDGSNFTLKIRSTKLEDSAMYFCASGGEGSRAFFGQGTRLTVV.

The chain is built from TRBV3-1 (or the pseudogene TRBV3-2) and TRBJ2-7, with D possibly matching TRBD2 (5 bases). Per germline, CDR1 LGHDT and CDR2 YNNKEL (reference sequence). There are 14 residues in the CDR3. Trimming left V 4 bases short and J 5 bases short, with 15 bases between. The CDR3 coding sequence is TGTGCCAGCAGCCCAGGAGGCACATTCCACGAGCAGTACTTC. It is translated as CASSPGGTFHEQYF.

The chain has TRBV19 and TRBJ2-7, with 8 nucleotides matching TRBD1. The germline gives CDR1 LNHDA, CDR2 SQIVND (reference sequence). V gave up 3 bases and J gave up 5 bases; unmatched junction bases: 6. The CDR3 totals 14 residues. CDR3 in DNA: TGTGCCAGTAGTATTAGGCAGGGGGCCCACGAGCAGTACTTC. As protein: CASSIRQGAHEQYF.

The chain combines TRBV7-8 with TRBJ2-7, with 9 positions matching TRBD1. Germline trimming cut 4 bases from V and 6 bases from J; bases unmatched to any gene: 7. This CDR3 region has 14 residues. Germline assignment: CDR1 SGHVS and CDR2 FQNEAQ. CDR3: CASSSRETGGEQYV. The CDR3 region has the DNA TGTGCCAGCAGCTCCCGGGAGACAGGGGGCGAGCAGTACGTC.

The chain couples TRBV2 to TRBJ1-2, with TRBD1 matching 10 bases. The CDR3 loop spans 13 amino acids. Trimming at V came to 3 bases and at J to 7 bases, leaving 2 bases not matched to a gene. Germline assignment: CDR1 SNHLY and CDR2 FYNNEI. CDR3 loop: CASSEGQGLGYTF. The CDR3 DNA is TGTGCCAGCAGTGAGGGACAGGGGCTTGGCTACACCTTC.

This clone showed up just a few times. The chain couples TRBV7-8 to TRBJ1-1; D is unclear. From germline, CDR1 is SGHVS and CDR2 FQNEAQ. The CDR3 is made up of 14 amino acids. V lost 4 bases and J lost 3, with 12 bases in between. In DNA, the CDR3 is TGTGCCAGCAGCTGGAAGTCCGGGGACACTGAAGCTTTCTTT. Amino acids: CASSWKSGDTEAFF.